A single sample gave rise to the 28 T cell receptor beta chains below, sequenced in a study of T cell repertoires in cytomegalovirus infection. Each CDR3 protein is one row after TCRdb ran MiXCR on the reads. The data show 250,000 to 300,000 distinct CDR3 sequences, around 15% seen once. Input material: CD8+ T cells from PBMCs. The receptor source for this set is a human donor in good health (CMV status not recorded). Some clones in this sample may be carry-over from other donors' samples.

The genes are TRBV29-1 and TRBJ2-5; perhaps TRBD2 as D (5 bases). The CDR3 is 16 amino acids. V dropped 0 bases and J dropped 5 bases, with 19 bases sitting between them. The germline gives CDR1 SQVTM, CDR2 ANQGSEA. CDR3 sequence reads: CSVEDRITGSLETQYF. As DNA, the CDR3 is TGCAGCGTTGAAGATCGAATCACGGGGTCTTTGGAGACCCAGTACTTC.

Comments on this clonotype: Just one base apart from a much larger clone, this may be a read error. The CDR3 coding sequence is TGTGCCTTGGCTCCGGGAAGCTCCTATAATTTACCCCTCCACTTT. It is translated as CALAPGSSYNLPLHF. The V call is TRBV7-6, the J call TRBJ1-6; D gene unclear. Germline values: CDR1 SGHVS, CDR2 FNYEAQ. The CDR3 is 15 amino acids.

With regard to this clonotype: This may be a read error, as it is one base from a much larger clone. The chain combines TRBV6-5 with TRBJ1-2; D possibly corresponds to TRBD1 (6 bases). V was clipped by 2 bases and J by 5 bases, with 21 bases between them. The CDR3 covers 17 residues. Germline V lookup: CDR1 MNHEY, CDR2 SVGAGI. The CDR3 DNA reads TGTGCCAGCAGTTACGGTGATAACAGGGCCTCTAGGTATGGCTACACCTTC. Translation gives CASSYGDNRASRYGYTF.

The genes are TRBV5-1 and TRBJ2-7; 8 bases fit TRBD2. The CDR3 loop spans 18 amino acids. Germline V gene sequence: CDR1 SGHRS, CDR2 YFSETQ. V shed 0 bases, J shed 3 bases, and the junction held 14 bases outside the gene matches. Here the CDR3 reads CASSLAGVAGNPNYEQYF. CDR3 coding DNA: TGCGCCAGCAGCTTGGCCGGGGTAGCGGGGAACCCAAACTACGAGCAGTACTTC.

The table lists this clonotype with a few counts. The genes are TRBV12-3 or TRBV12-4 and TRBJ2-3; 13 nucleotides line up with TRBD2. J was trimmed by 5 bases and V by 3 bases; bases with no gene match: 5. The CDR3 consists of 16 residues. The CDR3 here is CASSFPGLAGKDTQYF. In nucleotides, the CDR3 is TGTGCCAGCAGTTTCCCGGGACTAGCGGGGAAAGATACGCAGTATTTT.

The chain has TRBV6-6 and TRBJ1-5, with TRBD1 as a possible D gene (6 bases). The CDR3 is 13 amino acids. Germline V gives CDR1 MNHNY, CDR2 SVGAGI (reference sequence). Trimming shortened V by 2 bases and J by 11 bases, and 13 bases separated the two germline ends. CDR3 nucleotides: TGTGCCAGCAGTTACGAGAGGAGGGGGGCCCAGCATTTT. It encodes CASSYERRGAQHF.

Many counts were recorded for this clonotype. The J gene is TRBJ2-5, the V gene TRBV7-2; TRBD2 agrees at 13 bases. Germline-derived CDR1 and CDR2 are SGHTA and FQGNSA. Germline trimming cut 5 bases from V and 5 bases from J; bases unmatched to any gene: 5. The CDR3 spans 15 residues. The CDR3 reads CASSQGLAGWETQYF. CDR3 DNA: TGTGCCAGCAGCCAGGGACTAGCGGGGTGGGAGACCCAGTACTTC.

This chain joins TRBV20-1 and TRBJ2-1; unclear D gene. There are 17 residues in the CDR3. V was cut by 7 bases and J by 4 bases, with 26 bases left in between. CDR1 and CDR2 (germline): DFQATT, SNEGSKA (reference sequence). The CDR3 coding sequence is TGCAGTGGGTTTGCTAGAGATGTTTCTGGGCGGTACAATGAGCAGTTCTTC. Translation gives CSGFARDVSGRYNEQFF.

This clonotype was observed many times. DNA of the CDR3: TGTGCCAGCAGCCTCGGGGTACTTCGATTCTACGAGCAGTACTTC. Translation gives CASSLGVLRFYEQYF. The rearrangement joins TRBV11-2 to TRBJ2-7; D perhaps matches TRBD2 (5 bases). V was shortened by 5 bases and J by 3 bases, with 17 bases between the two germline ends. CDR1 is SGHAT, CDR2 FQNNGV, per germline. This CDR3 is built from 15 residues.

This clonotype was seen only a few times. The chain carries TRBV5-5 and TRBJ2-1, with 10 bases identical to TRBD2. In germline, CDR1 is SGHKS, CDR2 YYEKEE (reference sequence). The CDR3 consists of 16 residues. V dropped 4 bases and J dropped 0; count of bases not matched to a gene: 4. The CDR3 sequence: CASSPSGGVSYNEQFF. The CDR3 DNA reads as TGTGCCAGCAGCCCAAGCGGGGGGGTCTCCTACAATGAGCAGTTCTTC.

This clonotype has just a few counts. The genes are TRBV10-3 and TRBJ1-3; possible D gene TRBD1, 5 bases. Germline assignment: CDR1 ENHRY and CDR2 SYGVKD. This CDR3 comprises 13 residues. V lost 8 bases to trimming and J lost 0 bases, with 8 bases between them. CDR3 coding DNA: TGTGCCATCTGCAGGGACTCTGGAAACACCATATATTTT. This encodes CAICRDSGNTIYF.

This clonotype was seen more than once but under ten times. The chain links TRBV19 to TRBJ2-2; D is unresolved. CDR1 LNHDA and CDR2 SQIVND come from the germline V gene (reference sequence). With 5 bases removed from V and 1 base from J, the gap between germline ends came to 11 bases. The CDR3 sequence is 15 residues long. In nucleotides, the CDR3 is TGTGCCAGTAGTTATACCCTGTTGAACACCGGGGAGCTGTTTTTT. It yields the protein CASSYTLLNTGELFF.

This clonotype was recorded at least ten times. The chain uses TRBV7-6 and TRBJ1-2; perhaps TRBD1 as D (5 bases). The V gene's germline CDR1 is SGHVS and CDR2 FNYEAQ. This CDR3 spans 15 amino acids. Trimming removed 5 bases at V and 6 bases at J, with 19 bases between. In DNA form, the CDR3 reads TGTGCCAGCAGCCCCGGATGGGGGGGGGGGAATGGCTACACCTTC. Amino acid sequence: CASSPGWGGGNGYTF.

This clonotype appeared many times. The chain links TRBV7-2 to TRBJ1-1, with D possibly matching TRBD1 (5 bases). V lost 3 bases to trimming and J lost 6 bases, with 17 bases between them. Looked up from germline, CDR1 is SGHTA and CDR2 is FQGNSA. The CDR3 covers 15 residues. CDR3 region: CASSFLGDSSPEAFF. The CDR3 region has the DNA TGTGCCAGCAGCTTTCTCGGGGACTCTAGTCCTGAAGCTTTCTTT.

The sample holds a few counts of this clonotype. The chain combines TRBV7-9 with TRBJ2-7; TRBD1 matches 8 bases. The CDR3 runs 15 residues. Germline CDR1 SEHNR, CDR2 FQNEAQ (reference sequence). Losses at the gene ends were 5 bases for V and 2 bases for J; bases not matched to a gene: 8. The chain's CDR3 is CASSGQGWATYEQYF. As DNA, the CDR3 is TGTGCCAGCAGCGGACAGGGATGGGCTACCTACGAGCAGTACTTC.

V is TRBV6-2 or TRBV6-3 and J is TRBJ1-1; 7 nucleotides agree with TRBD1. Germline CDR1 reads MNHEY; CDR2 reads SVGEGT. This CDR3 has 20 amino acids. V was pared by 5 bases and J by 1 base, with 22 bases of the junction left unmatched. CDR3 sequence: CASSRHRDDRDFWANTEAFF. DNA for the CDR3: TGTGCCAGCAGTCGACATAGGGACGACAGGGATTTTTGGGCGAACACTGAAGCTTTCTTT.

The rearrangement uses TRBV11-2 and TRBJ1-4; TRBD1 is a possible D gene (5 bases). The germline V gene encodes CDR1 SGHAT and CDR2 FQNNGV. The CDR3 is 15 residues long. V lost 2 bases to trimming and J lost 5 bases, with 12 bases between them. The CDR3 DNA follows: TGTGCCAGCAGCTTATGGGGACCGCTCAATGAAAAACTGTTTTTT. Translating gives CASSLWGPLNEKLFF. Based on the CDR3 plus reference TRBV11-2 and TRBJ1-4, the full variable domain is EAGVAQSPRYKIIEKRQSVAFWCNPISGHATLYWYQQILGQGPKLLIQFQNNGVVDDSQLPKDRFSAERLKGVDSTLKIQPAKLEDSAVYLCASSLWGPLNEKLFFGSGTQLSVL.

This clonotype was counted at least ten times. This chain uses TRBV12-5 with TRBJ1-6; D gene uncertain. Trimming cost V 0 bases and J 6 bases, with 24 bases left between them. The germline V gene has CDR1 LGHNT and CDR2 FRNRAP. The CDR3 totals 20 residues. As DNA, the CDR3 is TGTGCTAGTGGTTTGGTTCGTGACATAGTGGTGCCGCAATTTAATTCACCCCTCCACTTT. Its translation: CASGLVRDIVVPQFNSPLHF. The entire variable domain, with the rest obtained from reference TRBV12-5 and TRBJ1-6, is as follows: DARVTQTPRHKVTEMGQEVTMRCQPILGHNTVFWYRQTMMQGLELLAYFRNRAPLDDSGMPKDRFSAEMPDATLATLKIQPSEPRDSAVYFCASGLVRDIVVPQFNSPLHFGNGTRLTVT.

This clonotype was seen only a few times. The chain couples TRBV4-1 to TRBJ2-4, with TRBD2 as a possible D gene (5 bases). CDR1 is MGHRA and CDR2 is YSYEKL in the germline V gene. The CDR3 sequence is 18 residues long. The germline V and J ends were trimmed by 0 bases and 6 bases, with 21 bases remaining between them. The CDR3 here is CASSQEDPDEGLGNIQYF. CDR3 DNA: TGCGCCAGCAGCCAAGAGGACCCCGACGAGGGATTGGGAAACATTCAGTACTTC.

This clonotype was counted between two and nine times. The rearrangement links TRBV5-5 to TRBJ2-3; the match to TRBD2 covers 10 bases. From germline, CDR1 is SGHKS and CDR2 YYEKEE (reference sequence). The CDR3 consists of 16 residues. V was clipped by 2 bases and J by 3 bases; unmatched bases: 6. In DNA form, the CDR3 reads TGTGCCAGCAGCTTAAGCAGCGGGGGGGCTACAGATACGCAGTATTTT. Its translation is CASSLSSGGATDTQYF.

This chain joins TRBV6-5 and TRBJ2-3; D perhaps matches TRBD1 (6 bases). The germline gives CDR1 MNHEY, CDR2 SVGAGI. The CDR3 sequence is 16 residues long. V dropped 2 bases and J dropped 2 bases, with 14 bases sitting between them. Here the CDR3 DNA reads TGTGCCAGCAGTTACACAGGGAATACCCTCACAGATACGCAGTATTTT. Translation: CASSYTGNTLTDTQYF.

The chain is built from TRBV23-1 and TRBJ2-7; TRBD1 agrees at 8 bases. TRBV23-1 is known as an ORF, though its function is uncertain. V gave up 6 bases and J gave up 7 bases; unmatched junction bases: 8. CDR3 length: 13 residues. The CDR3 sequence is CASSPLDRVEQYF. The CDR3 DNA reads TGCGCCAGCAGCCCCCTGGACAGGGTAGAGCAGTACTTC.

This clonotype was found many times. This chain joins TRBV7-2 and TRBJ1-4; D uncertain. V was clipped by 3 bases and J by 3 bases, with 11 bases between them. CDR3 length equals 15 residues. Per the germline V gene, CDR1 is SGHTA and CDR2 is FQGNSA. This CDR3 reads CASSFYPWANEKLFF. As DNA, the CDR3 is TGTGCCAGCAGCTTTTACCCCTGGGCTAATGAAAAACTGTTTTTT.

In this sample, this clonotype turned up a few times. In DNA, the CDR3 is TGTGCCAGCAGCCAGGGATCTGATCGGGACAGGGGGCTTAAGGGCTATGGCTACACCTTC. Translating it yields CASSQGSDRDRGLKGYGYTF. The chain couples TRBV14 to TRBJ1-2, with 12 bases matching TRBD1. The germline V gene encodes CDR1 SGHDN and CDR2 FVKESK. The CDR3 sequence is 20 residues long. V lost 3 bases to trimming and J lost 4 bases; unmatched junction nucleotides: 18.

V is TRBV4-1 and J is TRBJ2-7; unclear D gene. Germline CDR1 reads MGHRA; CDR2 reads YSYEKL. The CDR3 has 15 residues. Deletions cut 0 bases from V and 4 bases from J, with 13 bases between. CDR3 in amino acids: CASSQEGLHTYEQYF. CDR3 DNA: TGCGCCAGCAGCCAAGAAGGGTTACATACTTACGAGCAGTACTTC.

Turning to this clonotype: Since a much larger clone is just one base distant, this may be a read error. The rearrangement uses TRBV29-1 and TRBJ1-1; 8 bases fit TRBD1. Germline V gene lookup returns CDR1 SQVTM and CDR2 ANQGSEA. Unmatched junction bases numbered 5, after V lost 7 bases and J lost 1 base. The CDR3 extends over 13 amino acids. The CDR3 DNA is TGCAGCGCCCGGACAGGGCAGAACACTGAAGCTTTCTTT. Translating gives CSARTGQNTEAFF.

The chain combines TRBV20-1 with TRBJ2-5, with a weak D call TRBD1 (6 bases). Trimming left V 1 base short and J 3 bases short, with 21 bases between. Germline-derived CDR1 and CDR2 are DFQATT and SNEGSKA (reference sequence). The CDR3 contains 17 residues. CDR3 amino acids: CSARVHLLLSGEETQYF. The CDR3 DNA follows: TGCAGTGCTAGAGTTCACCTTCTTTTGTCAGGGGAAGAGACCCAGTACTTC.

This clonotype showed up many times. The chain employs TRBV2 and TRBJ1-5; 7 bases line up with TRBD1. Per the germline V gene, CDR1 is SNHLY and CDR2 is FYNNEI. This CDR3 is built from 15 residues. J gave up 2 bases and V 5 bases, and 6 bases lay outside the gene matches. The CDR3 here is CASSHNDRGNQPQHF. CDR3 DNA sequence: TGTGCCAGCAGTCACAACGACAGGGGCAATCAGCCCCAGCATTTT. The whole variable domain, remainder taken from reference TRBV2 and TRBJ1-5, is EPEVTQTPSHQVTQMGQEVILRCVPISNHLYFYWYRQILGQKVEFLVSFYNNEISEKSEIFDDQFSVERPDGSNFTLKIRSTKLEDSAMYFCASSHNDRGNQPQHFGDGTRLSIL.